One and the same sample provided the 9 T cell receptor beta chains below, sequenced in a study of blood T cell repertoires in COVID-19. Produced via immunoSEQ multiplex PCR; TCRdb's table is partial and in-frame only. The table includes about 220,000 clones, 80% to 85% detected once. Sequencing was performed on PBMCs or T cells enriched from blood (not recorded which). The source is a woman in her forties who had recovered from COVID-19.

The gene calls are TRBV11-3 and TRBJ2-1; tentative D call: TRBD2 (6 bases). The CDR3 contains 15 residues. Germline V gives CDR1 SGHNT, CDR2 YENEEA. The ends were cut back, 1 base at V and 3 bases at J, with 10 bases in the middle. CDR3 in DNA: TGTGCCAGCAGCTTAGGGGGAGGTAACTACAATGAGCAGTTCTTC. It is translated as CASSLGGGNYNEQFF.

This clone was picked up a small number of times. V gene TRBV5-5 combines with J gene TRBJ2-7; a weak D match, TRBD1 (6 bases). The V end lost 8 bases, the J end lost 3 bases, and 15 bases lay between the germline ends. Germline V CDR1 and CDR2: SGHKS, YYEKEE (reference sequence). This CDR3 has 13 amino acids. The CDR3 loop is CARRHRAGYEQYF. Here the CDR3 DNA reads TGTGCCAGGAGGCACAGGGCTGGCTACGAGCAGTACTTC.

The chain carries TRBV28 and TRBJ1-6; D not resolved. Between the trimmed V and J ends, which lost 0 bases and 9 bases, there was a span of 6 bases. Germline V gene lookup returns CDR1 MDHEN and CDR2 SYDVKM. CDR3 length equals 13 residues. DNA of the CDR3: TGTGCCAGCAGTTTATGGGCACCTTCACCCCTCCACTTT. This sequence encodes CASSLWAPSPLHF.

The V call is TRBV23-1, the J call TRBJ2-1, with D possibly TRBD1 on 6 matching bases. TRBV23-1 is given ORF status, its function remaining uncertain. The CDR3 extends over 16 amino acids. Trimming took off 1 base at V and 6 bases at J, with 16 bases between the two ends. DNA of the CDR3: TGCGCCAGCAGTCAATACCGCCTCTGGGGGCTCAATGAGCAGTTCTTC. Translation gives CASSQYRLWGLNEQFF.

The chain employs TRBV4-1 and TRBJ2-3, with 8 bases identical to TRBD2. Trimming at V came to 1 base and at J to 1 base, leaving 13 bases not matched to a gene. The CDR3 sequence is 19 residues long. Germline V gives CDR1 MGHRA, CDR2 YSYEKL. The CDR3 sequence: CASSQVSGRLDFGTDTQYF. CDR3 DNA: TGCGCCAGCAGCCAAGTCAGCGGGAGACTCGACTTCGGCACAGATACGCAGTATTTT.

This clone was picked up a small number of times. As DNA, the CDR3 is TGCGCCAGCAGCTTTGAGACAGGGAGATATGGCTACACCTTC. It specifies CASSFETGRYGYTF. This sequence joins TRBV5-1 and TRBJ1-2; 7 bases are a match to TRBD1. Germline values: CDR1 SGHRS, CDR2 YFSETQ. The V gene end was trimmed by 2 bases and the J gene end by 5 bases; junction bases not matched to a gene: 6. This CDR3 comprises 14 residues.

CDR3 region: CASSRDPQGHTEAFF. For the CDR3, the DNA is TGTGCCAGTAGTAGGGACCCACAGGGCCACACTGAAGCTTTCTTT. The rearrangement joins TRBV19 to TRBJ1-1; TRBD1 might be the D (6 bases). Germline V gene lookup returns CDR1 LNHDA and CDR2 SQIVND (reference sequence). CDR3 length equals 15 residues. V was trimmed by 4 bases and J by 3 bases, leaving 15 bases between them. Filled out from reference TRBV19 and TRBJ1-1, the complete variable domain reads DGGITQSPKYLFRKEGQNVTLSCEQNLNHDAMYWYRQDPGQGLRLIYYSQIVNDFQKGDIAEGYSVSREKKESFPLTVTSAQKNPTAFYLCASSRDPQGHTEAFFGQGTRLTVV.

DNA for the CDR3: TGTGCCAGCAGCCAACAGGGGGCCCAGAGGTTCTTC. Protein sequence: CASSQQGAQRFF. The chain combines TRBV4-2 with TRBJ2-1; 8 bases fit TRBD1. The CDR3 is 12 residues long. J was trimmed by 15 bases and V by 2 bases; bases with no gene match: 6. Germline assignment: CDR1 LGHNA and CDR2 YNFKEQ.

This clone was counted a single time. The chain carries TRBV24-1 and TRBJ2-1; 9 nucleotides agree with TRBD1. This CDR3 region has 16 residues. V lost 4 bases, J lost 0 bases, and 3 bases stayed unmatched. The V gene's germline CDR1 is KGHDR and CDR2 SFDVKD. The DNA for the CDR3 is TGTGCCACCAGTGAAGGACAGGGGAGCTCCTACAATGAGCAGTTCTTC. It translates to CATSEGQGSSYNEQFF.